The clone carrying this T cell receptor beta chain was recorded once. This table comes from immunoSEQ multiplex PCR, and its TCRdb copy is limited to in-frame clones, with some not included. The sample records about 2 million clones, approximately 94% being singletons. The CDR3 runs 13 residues. CDR1 is GTSNPN and CDR2 is SVGIG in the germline V gene (reference sequence). V was pared by 0 bases and J by 5 bases, with 10 bases between. CD8 cells classed as naive were CD45RO-negative and positively selected for CCR7, excluding terminally differentiated effector memory CD45RA+ cells. The study drew all its donors from Caucasian adults living in Nashville, Tennessee. This record belongs to a study of shared clonotypes between healthy human individuals.

The chain combines TRBV30 with TRBJ2-5; possible D gene TRBD2, 5 bases. The clonotype was recovered from a man aged 18 to 30 in good health. Sequenced input: naive CD8+ T cells sorted from blood. CDR3: CAWSVVGEETQYF. In nucleotides, the CDR3 is TGTGCCTGGAGTGTCGTCGGGGAGGAGACCCAGTACTTC. The full variable domain, rest sourced from reference TRBV30 and TRBJ2-5, is SQTIHQWPATLVQPVGSPLSLECTVEGTSNPNLYWYRQAAGRGLQLLFYSVGIGQISSEVPQNLSASRPQDRQFILSSKKLLLSDSGFYLCAWSVVGEETQYFGPGTRLLVL.